The entry below gives a single T cell receptor (beta chain) sequence along with its context. This sample is part of a study of blood T cell repertoires in COVID-19. The overall study: The samples span acute and convalescent COVID-19 from the United States, Italy and Spain. PBMCs, B-cell-depleted T cells, or T cells provided the cDNA or gDNA that made up the material.

How the authors handled the data: For nucleated cells, counts were estimated from reference gene primer amplification. The repertoire was sequenced with immunoSEQ multiplex PCR; TCRdb's copy has only in-frame clones and lacks some. The V and J calls and clone size are taken from that table; D and trimming were inferred from the DNA. The table includes approximately 170,000 clones, 80% to 85% detected once. This CDR3 contains 14 residues. V lost 6 bases, J lost 8 bases, and 18 bases lay in between. CDR1 is LGHDT, CDR2 YNNKEL, per germline (reference sequence). The receptor comes from a human donor with acute or convalescent COVID-19. The donor label of this sample is uncertain. Sample: peripheral blood. V and J are TRBV3-1 (or the pseudogene TRBV3-2) and TRBJ2-3; the D gene is possibly TRBD1 (6 bases). The CDR3 DNA follows: TGTGCCAGCAGAAGAGAGGGGGACCTGGGTACGCAGTATTTT. Its translation: CASRREGDLGTQYF.